The 4 T cell receptor beta chains below were found in one sample sequenced in a study of T cell repertoires in cytomegalovirus infection. Their recognized antigens are unknown. TCRdb re-analysed the reads in MiXCR, keeping a single row per CDR3 protein. The sample carries about half a million distinct CDR3 sequences, approximately 42% recorded once. The sample in question was cultured PBMCs, obtained from culture after CMV antigen stimulation. The receptors come from a human donor in good health (CMV status not recorded). Some clones in this sample may be carry-over from other donors' samples.

The sample holds a few counts of this clonotype. The V and J genes are TRBV7-8 and TRBJ2-5, with D maybe TRBD2 (5 bases). In germline, CDR1 is SGHVS, CDR2 FQNEAQ. The CDR3 is 16 residues long. Deletions cut 0 bases from V and 6 bases from J, with 17 bases between. CDR3: CASSLAQEGNRKTQYF. The CDR3 coding sequence is TGTGCCAGCAGCTTAGCGCAAGAGGGAAATCGGAAGACCCAGTACTTC. The full variable domain, with the rest looked up from reference TRBV7-8 and TRBJ2-5, is GAGVSQSPRYKVAKRGQDVALRCDPISGHVSLFWYQQALGQGPEFLTYFQNEAQLDKSGLPSDRFFAERPEGSVSTLKIQRTQQEDSAVYLCASSLAQEGNRKTQYFGPGTRLLVL.

V usage is TRBV7-9 and J usage is TRBJ2-7, with TRBD1 identical over 8 bases. V gave up 5 bases and J gave up 5 bases; unmatched junction bases: 8. The length of the CDR3 is 14 residues. Germline CDR1 is SEHNR and CDR2 is FQNEAQ (reference sequence). The CDR3 is CASSLTGGNHEQYF. CDR3 sequence (DNA): TGTGCCAGCAGCCTCACAGGGGGTAACCACGAGCAGTACTTC.

This chain links TRBV4-1 with TRBJ2-3; perhaps TRBD1 as D (5 bases). The CDR3 loop spans 16 amino acids. V was trimmed by 0 bases and J by 1 base, leaving 11 bases between them. CDR1 is MGHRA and CDR2 is YSYEKL in the germline V gene. The CDR3 DNA follows: TGCGCCAGCAGCCAAGAGGTGGCAGGGCGCACAGATACGCAGTATTTT. This codes for CASSQEVAGRTDTQYF.

The CDR3 here is CASRPSGWSNEQFF. The CDR3 bases are TGTGCCAGCAGGCCATCCGGATGGAGCAATGAGCAGTTCTTC. The rearrangement links TRBV6-1 to TRBJ2-1; D call uncertain. CDR1 is MNHNS, CDR2 SASEGT, per germline. The CDR3 length is 14 residues. With 6 bases removed from V and 6 bases from J, the gap between germline ends came to 15 bases.